The present T cell receptor (beta chain) was sequenced within a study of OX40 agonist ivuxolimab in advanced cancers. A note on the overall study: Ivuxolimab was a fully human IgG2 agonistic monoclonal antibody targeting the costimulatory receptor OX40 (CD134). Intravenous ivuxolimab was administered to patients every 2 weeks at six dose levels: 0.01, 0.1, 0.3, 1.5, 3 and 10 mg/kg. Of the approximately 53 patients in dose escalation, some 20 had hepatocellular carcinoma, about 15 had melanoma, 9 had renal cell carcinoma and 9 had head and neck cancer. In the dose-escalation cohort, around four fifths of patients were male, and the mean age was 60 years with a range of about 20 to 80. Patients were allowed to have had prior anti-PD-1, anti-PD-L1 or anti-CTLA-4 therapy, and 40% of the dose-escalation patients had previously received checkpoint inhibitors. Three dose-escalation patients achieved partial responses, one with hepatocellular carcinoma and two with cutaneous melanoma. Peripheral TCRbeta sequencing aimed to test whether ivuxolimab altered TCR sequence diversity and caused clonal T-cell expansion. The paper reports the monotherapy dose-escalation portion (N of about 47 patients) of the phase I ivuxolimab trial.

Including cysteine and phenylalanine, the CDR3 has 18 amino acids. Only CDR3 DNA remains: 54 bases, in frame from the first base. The CDR1 and CDR2 encoded by the germline V gene are KGHSH and LQKENI. V and J lose 4 bases and 1 base, and a span of 20 bases separates them. The paper's findings and limits, for the study overall: In the 0.1-3.0 mg/kg groups, partial responders were among the patients with the lowest normalized peripheral clonal expansion, particularly in CD8+ T cells. The antigen specificity of the peripheral T cells that underwent clonal expansion was not determined. After ivuxolimab, CD8+ T cells had more expanded clones than CD4+ T cells on average. Low levels of normalized T-cell clonal expansion were also seen in some patients who did not respond. Clonal expansion of both CD4+ and CD8+ blood T cells was observed from baseline to week 6 at doses 0.1 to 3.0 mg/kg.

This clone has only one observation. Its antigen remains undetermined. No base quality information exists; no much larger clone differs at one position. Genomic DNA was isolated from the sorted cells so that the TCRbeta CDR3 region could be sequenced. TCRbeta CDR3 regions were sequenced using the immunoSEQ Assay. Not all clones reach the TCRdb copy of this immuneACCESS table, which keeps in-frame sequences only. Checked studies attribute under half of the gap to unresolved V genes and leave the rest unexplained. The sample includes 55,000 or so clones, with 75% to 90% observed a single time. The ten top clones hold roughly 17% of the sample. Patients with autoimmune disease history or receiving systemic immunosuppression were excluded from the trial. Peripheral blood for TCR sequencing was drawn from every dose cohort at baseline, at cycle 4 day 1 and at cycle 7 day 1. The samples were drawn from a first-in-human, open-label, multicenter phase I dose-escalation trial of ivuxolimab. The trial enrolled adults with locally advanced or metastatic head and neck squamous cell, hepatocellular, melanoma or renal cell carcinoma. Before TCR sequencing, CD4+ and CD8+ T cells were separately sorted from peripheral blood.

The sample consisted of CD4+ or CD8+ T cells sorted from blood, taken in a trial of the OX40 agonist ivuxolimab. The sequence links TRBV18 to TRBJ2-1, with the D call tentatively TRBD1 or TRBD2, each fitting 5 bases. The clonotype was recovered from an adult with an advanced solid tumor such as melanoma, head and neck, liver or kidney cancer. The DNA sequence follows: TGTGCCAGCTCACGCTTTCGAGACGGGACGACTTCCTACAATGAGCAGTTCTTC. Its product reads: CASSRFRDGTTSYNEQFF.